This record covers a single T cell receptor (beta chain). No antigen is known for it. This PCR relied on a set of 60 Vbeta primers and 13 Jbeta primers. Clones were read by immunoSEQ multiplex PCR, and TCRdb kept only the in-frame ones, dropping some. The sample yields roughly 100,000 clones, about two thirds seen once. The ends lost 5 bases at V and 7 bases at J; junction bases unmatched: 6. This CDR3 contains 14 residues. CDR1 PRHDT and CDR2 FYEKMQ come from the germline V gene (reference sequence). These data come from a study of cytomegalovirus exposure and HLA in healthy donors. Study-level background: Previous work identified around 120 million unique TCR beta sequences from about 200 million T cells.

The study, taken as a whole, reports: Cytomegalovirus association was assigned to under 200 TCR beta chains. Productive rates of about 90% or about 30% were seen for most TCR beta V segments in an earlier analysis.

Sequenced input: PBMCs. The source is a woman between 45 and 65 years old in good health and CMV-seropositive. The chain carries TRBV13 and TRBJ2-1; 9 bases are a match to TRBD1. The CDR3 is CASSPGQGMNEQFF. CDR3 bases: TGTGCCAGCAGCCCCGGACAGGGGATGAATGAGCAGTTCTTC.